The 25 T cell receptor beta chains below come from one sample, sequenced in a study of early stage breast cancer tumors. Assay: immunoSEQ multiplex PCR; the TCRdb copy retains only in-frame clones and omits some. Of about 38,000 clones listed, 70% to 80% are singletons. Material for sequencing was blood. Source of these receptors: a person in their sixties with breast cancer.

The CDR3, as DNA: TGTGCCTGGAGTGCGGACGAGCGCGGTCTTAGCCCCCAGCATTTT. Translating gives CAWSADERGLSPQHF. The chain has TRBV30 and TRBJ1-5; no clear D. Germline V CDR1 and CDR2: GTSNPN, SVGIG (reference sequence). The CDR3 covers 15 residues. V lost 1 base and J 10 bases, leaving 20 bases between the germline ends.

The chain recombines TRBV10-2 with TRBJ1-3; D is perhaps TRBD1 (6 bases). Between the trimmed V and J ends, which lost 7 bases and 7 bases, there was a span of 8 bases. Germline loops: CDR1 WSHSY, CDR2 SAAADI. This CDR3 comprises 11 residues. The CDR3 coding sequence is TGCGCCAGCAAAGGGGGGAACACCATATATTTT. This codes for CASKGGNTIYF.

Regarding this clone: Germline is not matched at one junction end, which may reflect a read error. V gene TRBV5-6 combines with J gene TRBJ1-2; D not resolved. The germline gives CDR1 SGHDT, CDR2 YYEEEE. CDR3 length: 14 amino acids. The CDR3 here is CANSLGRSYYGYTF. The CDR3 nucleotides read TGTGCCAACAGCTTGGGCAGGAGCTACTATGGCTACACCTTC.

The rearrangement joins TRBV2 to TRBJ2-7; no firm D call. Germline V gene data show CDR1 as SNHLY and CDR2 as FYNNEI. V was clipped by 5 bases and J by 3 bases, with 17 bases between them. There are 15 residues in the CDR3. The CDR3 DNA reads as TGTGCCAGCAGTCGATCTCAGGTTATCAACTACGAGCAGTACTTC. Translated: CASSRSQVINYEQYF.

This chain links TRBV5-6 with TRBJ2-1; D is uncertain. The V end lost 0 bases, the J end lost 5 bases, and 3 bases lay between the germline ends. In germline, CDR1 is SGHDT, CDR2 YYEEEE. The CDR3 contains 12 residues. This chain's CDR3 is CASSLAHNEQFF. The CDR3 nucleotides read TGTGCCAGCAGCTTGGCACACAATGAGCAGTTCTTC. The whole variable domain, remainder taken from reference TRBV5-6 and TRBJ2-1, is DAGVTQSPTHLIKTRGQQVTLRCSPKSGHDTVSWYQQALGQGPQFIFQYYEEEERQRGNFPDRFSGHQFPNYSSELNVNALLLGDSALYLCASSLAHNEQFFGPGTRLTVL.

This clone was detected once. The chain combines TRBV6-1 with TRBJ1-1; possibly TRBD1 for D (6 bases). Per the germline V gene, CDR1 is MNHNS and CDR2 is SASEGT. This CDR3 has 14 residues. V lost 5 bases to trimming and J lost 0 bases, with 10 bases between them. The CDR3: CASSLGHLNTEAFF. The CDR3 bases are TGTGCCAGCAGTTTGGGACACCTGAACACTGAAGCTTTCTTT.

The rearrangement joins TRBV5-1 to TRBJ2-3, with 7 bases aligning to TRBD1. This CDR3 contains 14 residues. Germline V gene lookup returns CDR1 SGHRS and CDR2 YFSETQ. V lost 4 bases to trimming and J lost 3 bases; unmatched junction nucleotides: 5. CDR3 protein: CASSEGAWTDTQYF. Here the CDR3 DNA reads TGCGCCAGCAGCGAGGGGGCTTGGACAGATACGCAGTATTTT.

This clone was picked up a small number of times. CDR3 in DNA: TGTGCCAGCAGCTTGGAGTCTGCTACCAAAAACATTCAGTACTTC. Protein sequence: CASSLESATKNIQYF. The rearrangement uses TRBV5-4 and TRBJ2-4; no firm D call. Per germline, CDR1 SGHNT and CDR2 YYREEE (reference sequence). The CDR3 loop spans 15 amino acids. With 0 bases removed from V and 2 bases from J, the gap between germline ends came to 9 bases.

The J gene is TRBJ2-4, the V gene TRBV7-9, with TRBD1 matching 7 bases. J gave up 2 bases and V 5 bases, and 3 bases lay outside the gene matches. This CDR3 spans 14 amino acids. Germline CDR1 reads SEHNR; CDR2 reads FQNEAQ (reference sequence). DNA for the CDR3: TGTGCCAGCAGCCTGGGACAGACCAAAAACATTCAGTACTTC. It is translated as CASSLGQTKNIQYF.

The chain links TRBV28 to TRBJ2-7; either TRBD1 or TRBD2 may supply D (5 bases each). There are 14 residues in the CDR3. V was trimmed by 2 bases and J by 2 bases, leaving 10 bases between them. The germline gives CDR1 MDHEN, CDR2 SYDVKM. The CDR3 DNA reads TGTGCCAGCAGTTTAAGACAGACTACCTACGAGCAGTACTTC. As protein: CASSLRQTTYEQYF.

V usage is TRBV6-1 and J usage is TRBJ1-5; tentatively, D is TRBD1 (6 bases). Germline assignment: CDR1 MNHNS and CDR2 SASEGT. The CDR3 is 15 amino acids. V was shortened by 6 bases and J by 7 bases, with 19 bases between the two germline ends. The CDR3 coding sequence is TGTGCCAGCAGGAAGGACAGTATCAGGGGCCAGCCCCAGCATTTT. Translating it yields CASRKDSIRGQPQHF.

This chain links TRBV13 with TRBJ2-7, with 8 bases aligning to TRBD2. Germline CDR1 PRHDT, CDR2 FYEKMQ (reference sequence). The CDR3 contains 17 residues. Losses at the gene ends were 5 bases for V and 2 bases for J; bases not matched to a gene: 14. In DNA, the CDR3 is TGTGCCAGCAGCCGATCTCTAGCGGGCCTTATCCCCTACGAGCAGTACTTC. Its translation is CASSRSLAGLIPYEQYF.

The rearrangement uses TRBV7-9 and TRBJ2-1, with D maybe TRBD1 (5 bases). This CDR3 region has 14 residues. Trimming took off 5 bases at V and 4 bases at J, with 12 bases between the two ends. In germline, CDR1 is SEHNR, CDR2 FQNEAQ (reference sequence). DNA of the CDR3: TGTGCCAGCAGCCCAATAGGGGTGTACAATGAGCAGTTCTTC. The encoded protein is CASSPIGVYNEQFF.

The chain employs TRBV7-2 and TRBJ2-7; 13 nucleotides line up with TRBD2. V shed 5 bases and J 7 bases; nucleotides not matched to a gene: 8. Germline V gives CDR1 SGHTA, CDR2 FQGNSA. The CDR3 totals 15 residues. DNA of the CDR3: TGTGCCAGCAGCACTTGGACTAGCGGGAGTACAGAGCAGTACTTC. As protein: CASSTWTSGSTEQYF.

This sequence joins TRBV2 and TRBJ2-3; TRBD2 aligns across 8 bases. Germline V gene sequence: CDR1 SNHLY, CDR2 FYNNEI. The length of the CDR3 is 15 residues. The V segment lost 1 base and the J segment 6 bases; nucleotides outside the gene matches: 6. CDR3 nucleotides: TGTGCCAGCAGTGAAGAGGGACTAGGAGGTGATACGCAGTATTTT. This gives the protein CASSEEGLGGDTQYF.

Turning to this clone: The junction departs from the called germline gene at one end, perhaps through a read error. The genes are TRBV7-7 and TRBJ1-3, with D unclear. Germline CDR1 SSHAT, CDR2 FNYEAQ (reference sequence). The CDR3 spans 14 residues. This CDR3 is CASSLGGTGNTIYF. The DNA for the CDR3 is TGTGCTAGCAGCTTGGGCGGAACTGGAAACACCATATATTTT.

The rearrangement links TRBV5-4 to TRBJ2-3; 10 nucleotides line up with TRBD1. CDR1 is SGHNT, CDR2 YYREEE, per germline (reference sequence). V trimming: 1 base; J trimming: 1 base; junction bases outside the gene matches: 3. CDR3 length: 16 amino acids. The CDR3 here is CASSLLGTGGTDTQYF. In nucleotides, the CDR3 is TGTGCCAGCAGCTTGCTCGGGACAGGGGGCACAGATACGCAGTATTTT.

The J gene is TRBJ2-5, the V gene TRBV7-6; possibly TRBD1 for D (6 bases). V was trimmed by 2 bases and J by 1 base, leaving 11 bases between them. The CDR3 sequence is 15 residues long. From germline, CDR1 is SGHVS and CDR2 FNYEAQ. CDR3 region: CASSLSQGIQETQYF. The CDR3 DNA sequence: TGTGCCAGCAGCTTATCACAGGGAATCCAAGAGACCCAGTACTTC.

In its sample, this clone was seen a few times. The gene calls are TRBV28 and TRBJ1-1; D ambiguous. The CDR3 runs to 11 residues. Germline-derived CDR1 and CDR2 are MDHEN and SYDVKM. V lost 6 bases and J 2 bases, leaving 4 bases between the germline ends. CDR3 in amino acids: CASSSNTEAFF. The CDR3 DNA sequence: TGTGCCAGCAGCTCTAACACTGAAGCTTTCTTT.

The chain couples TRBV10-3 to TRBJ1-1, with D possibly matching TRBD1 (5 bases). Per germline, CDR1 ENHRY and CDR2 SYGVKD. Trimming removed 3 bases from V and 1 base from J, with 9 bases in between. The CDR3 is made up of 14 amino acids. CDR3 in DNA: TGTGCCATCAGTGACTGGGGCGGGAACACTGAAGCTTTCTTT. Translated: CAISDWGGNTEAFF.

This clone showed up just a few times. The rearrangement links TRBV14 to TRBJ1-6, with unresolved D. Trimming removed 1 base from V and 7 bases from J, with 8 bases in between. The V gene's germline CDR1 is SGHDN and CDR2 FVKESK. The CDR3 is 14 amino acids. The CDR3 nucleotides read TGTGCCAGCAGCCAAGGGCCGGGGAATTCACCCCTCCACTTT. Translated: CASSQGPGNSPLHF.

J is TRBJ2-5 and V is TRBV5-4, with D perhaps TRBD2 (6 bases). This CDR3 spans 14 amino acids. CDR1 is SGHNT, CDR2 YYREEE, per germline (reference sequence). The V and J ends lost 0 bases and 6 bases respectively, with 12 bases between them. The CDR3 region is CASSLAWEVKTQYF. As DNA, the CDR3 is TGTGCCAGCAGCTTGGCATGGGAGGTGAAGACCCAGTACTTC. The complete variable domain, with remaining parts taken from reference TRBV5-4 and TRBJ2-5, reads ETGVTQSPTHLIKTRGQQVTLRCSSQSGHNTVSWYQQALGQGPQFIFQYYREEENGRGNFPPRFSGLQFPNYSSELNVNALELDDSALYLCASSLAWEVKTQYFGPGTRLLVL.

V gene TRBV2 combines with J gene TRBJ1-2; D remains unclear. CDR1 SNHLY and CDR2 FYNNEI come from the germline V gene. The CDR3 length is 13 residues. Deletions cut 7 bases from V and 4 bases from J, with 13 bases between. CDR3 bases: TGTGCCAGCACGGAGGTTCTTCTCTATGGCTACACCTTC. Translated, it gives CASTEVLLYGYTF. The complete variable domain, with remaining parts taken from reference TRBV2 and TRBJ1-2, reads EPEVTQTPSHQVTQMGQEVILRCVPISNHLYFYWYRQILGQKVEFLVSFYNNEISEKSEIFDDQFSVERPDGSNFTLKIRSTKLEDSAMYFCASTEVLLYGYTFGSGTRLTVV.

The chain has TRBV19 and TRBJ1-1; D remains ambiguous. The CDR3 covers 13 residues. Germline assignment: CDR1 LNHDA and CDR2 SQIVND (reference sequence). The V and J ends lost 5 bases and 6 bases respectively, with 13 bases between them. The CDR3 spells CASSDRGYAEAFF. The CDR3 DNA follows: TGTGCCAGTAGTGATCGAGGGTATGCTGAAGCTTTCTTT.

This clone was seen more than once but under ten times. V is TRBV16 and J is TRBJ1-4, with 7 bases matching TRBD1. Trimming cost V 4 bases and J 1 base; bases outside gene matches: 3. This CDR3 region has 15 residues. Looked up from germline, CDR1 is KGHSY and CDR2 is FQNENV. CDR3 protein: CASSPRQGTNEKLFF. The CDR3 nucleotides read TGTGCCAGCAGCCCGCGACAGGGAACTAATGAAAAACTGTTTTTT.